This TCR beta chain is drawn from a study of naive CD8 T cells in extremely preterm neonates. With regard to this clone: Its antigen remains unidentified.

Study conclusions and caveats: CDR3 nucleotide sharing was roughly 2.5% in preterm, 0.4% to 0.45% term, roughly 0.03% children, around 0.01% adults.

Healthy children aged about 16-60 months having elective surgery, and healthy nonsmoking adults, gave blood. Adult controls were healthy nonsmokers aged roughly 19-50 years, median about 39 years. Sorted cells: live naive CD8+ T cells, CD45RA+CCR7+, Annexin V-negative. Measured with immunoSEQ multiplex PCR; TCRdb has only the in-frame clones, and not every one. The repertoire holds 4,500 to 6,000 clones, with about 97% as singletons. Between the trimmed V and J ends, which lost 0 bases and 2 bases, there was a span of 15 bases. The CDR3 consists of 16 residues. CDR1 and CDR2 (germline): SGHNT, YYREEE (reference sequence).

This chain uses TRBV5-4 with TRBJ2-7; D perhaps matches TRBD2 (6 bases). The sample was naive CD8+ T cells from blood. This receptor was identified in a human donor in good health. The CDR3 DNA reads TGTGCCAGCAGCTTGGACGGGAGAAGGTCCCCCTACGAGCAGTACTTC. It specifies CASSLDGRRSPYEQYF.